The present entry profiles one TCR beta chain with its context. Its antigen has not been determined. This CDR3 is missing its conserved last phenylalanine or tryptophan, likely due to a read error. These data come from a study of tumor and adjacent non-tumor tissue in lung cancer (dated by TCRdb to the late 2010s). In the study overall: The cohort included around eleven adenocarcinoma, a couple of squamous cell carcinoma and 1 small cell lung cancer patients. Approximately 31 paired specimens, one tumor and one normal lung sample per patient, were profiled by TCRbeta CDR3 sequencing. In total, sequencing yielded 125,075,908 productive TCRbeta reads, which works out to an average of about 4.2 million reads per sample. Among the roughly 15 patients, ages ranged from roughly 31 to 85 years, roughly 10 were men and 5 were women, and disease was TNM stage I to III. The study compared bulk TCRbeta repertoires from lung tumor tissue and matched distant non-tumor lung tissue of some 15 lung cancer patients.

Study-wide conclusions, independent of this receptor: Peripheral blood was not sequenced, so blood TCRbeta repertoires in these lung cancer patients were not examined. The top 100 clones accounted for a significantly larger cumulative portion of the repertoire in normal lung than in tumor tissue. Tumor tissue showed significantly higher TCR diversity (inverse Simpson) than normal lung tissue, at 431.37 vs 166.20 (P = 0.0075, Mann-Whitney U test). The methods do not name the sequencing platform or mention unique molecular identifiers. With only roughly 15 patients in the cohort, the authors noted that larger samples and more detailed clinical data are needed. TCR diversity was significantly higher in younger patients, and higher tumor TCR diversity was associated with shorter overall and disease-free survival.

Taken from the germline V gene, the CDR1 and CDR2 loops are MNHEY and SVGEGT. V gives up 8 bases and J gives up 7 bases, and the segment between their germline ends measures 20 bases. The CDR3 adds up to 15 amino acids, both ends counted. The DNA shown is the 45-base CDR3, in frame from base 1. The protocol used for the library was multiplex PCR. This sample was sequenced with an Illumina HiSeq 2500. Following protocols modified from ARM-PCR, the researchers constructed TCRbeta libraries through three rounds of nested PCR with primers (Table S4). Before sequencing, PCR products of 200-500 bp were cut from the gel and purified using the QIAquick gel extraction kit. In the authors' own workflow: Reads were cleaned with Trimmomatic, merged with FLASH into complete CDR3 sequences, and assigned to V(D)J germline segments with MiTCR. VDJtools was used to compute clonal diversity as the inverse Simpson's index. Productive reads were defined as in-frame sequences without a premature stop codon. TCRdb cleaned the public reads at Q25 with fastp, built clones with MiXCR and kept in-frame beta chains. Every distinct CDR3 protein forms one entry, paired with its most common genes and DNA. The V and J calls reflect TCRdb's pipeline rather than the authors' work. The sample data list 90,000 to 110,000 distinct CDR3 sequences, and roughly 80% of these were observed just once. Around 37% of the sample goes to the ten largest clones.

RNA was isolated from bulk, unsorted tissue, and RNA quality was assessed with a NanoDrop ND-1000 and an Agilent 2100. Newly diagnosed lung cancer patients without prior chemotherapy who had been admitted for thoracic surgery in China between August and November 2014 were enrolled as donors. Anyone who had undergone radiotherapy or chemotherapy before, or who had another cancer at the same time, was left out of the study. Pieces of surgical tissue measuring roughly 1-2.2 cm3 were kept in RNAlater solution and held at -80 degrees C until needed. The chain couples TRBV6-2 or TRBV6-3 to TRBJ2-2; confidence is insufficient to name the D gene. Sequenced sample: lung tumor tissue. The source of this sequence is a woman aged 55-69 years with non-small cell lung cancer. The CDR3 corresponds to CASSRPLGLIGELFI. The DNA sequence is TGTGCCAGCTCCCGGCCTTTGGGCCTCATCGGGGAGCTGTTTATT.